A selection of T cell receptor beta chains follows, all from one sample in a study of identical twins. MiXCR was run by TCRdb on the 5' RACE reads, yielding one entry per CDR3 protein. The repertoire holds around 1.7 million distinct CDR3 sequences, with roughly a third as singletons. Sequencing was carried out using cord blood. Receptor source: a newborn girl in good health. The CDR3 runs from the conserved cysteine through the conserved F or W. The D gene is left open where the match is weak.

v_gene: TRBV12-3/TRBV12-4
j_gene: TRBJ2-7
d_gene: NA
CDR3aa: CASSSFWRGSYEQYF

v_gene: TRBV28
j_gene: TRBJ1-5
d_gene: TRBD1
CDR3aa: CASRPGQGDNQPQHF

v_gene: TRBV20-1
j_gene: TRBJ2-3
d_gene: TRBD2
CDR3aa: CSATSGRRSTDTQYF

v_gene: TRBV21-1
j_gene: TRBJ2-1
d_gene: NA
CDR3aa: CASSFRDRGDNEQFF

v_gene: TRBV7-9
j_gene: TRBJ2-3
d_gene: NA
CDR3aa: CTSSLGGTQYF

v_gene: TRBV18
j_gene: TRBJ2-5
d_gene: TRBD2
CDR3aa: CASSPTGLAGPLQETQYF

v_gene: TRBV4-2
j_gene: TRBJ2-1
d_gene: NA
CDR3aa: CASSQVKSWGRNYNEQFF

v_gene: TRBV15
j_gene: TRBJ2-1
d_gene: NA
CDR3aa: CATSRLANEQFF

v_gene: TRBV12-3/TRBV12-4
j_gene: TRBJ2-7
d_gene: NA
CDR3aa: CASSFTDAYEQYF

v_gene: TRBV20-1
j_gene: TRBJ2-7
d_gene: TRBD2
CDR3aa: CSANPAGSGYEQYF

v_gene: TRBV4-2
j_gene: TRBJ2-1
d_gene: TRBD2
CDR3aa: CASSLGLAGVVNEQFF

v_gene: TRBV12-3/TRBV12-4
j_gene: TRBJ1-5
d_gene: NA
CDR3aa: CVSSQAQGHSNQPQHF

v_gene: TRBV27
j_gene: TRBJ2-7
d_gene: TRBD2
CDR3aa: CASGSAGTSGIPYNEQYF

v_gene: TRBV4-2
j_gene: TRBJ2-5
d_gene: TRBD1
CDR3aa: CASSQWTGGETQYF

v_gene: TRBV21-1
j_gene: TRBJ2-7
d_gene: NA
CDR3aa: CASSLRSATQPIYEQYF

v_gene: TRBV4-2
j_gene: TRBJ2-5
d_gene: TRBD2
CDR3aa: CASSQESGGGNEQYF

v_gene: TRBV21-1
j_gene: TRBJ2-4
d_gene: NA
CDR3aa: CASMDIQYF

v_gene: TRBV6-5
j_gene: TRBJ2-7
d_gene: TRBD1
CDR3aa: CASSYSNLQWGQTYEQYF

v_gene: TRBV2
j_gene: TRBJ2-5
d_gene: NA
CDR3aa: CASRLEALGDEQYF

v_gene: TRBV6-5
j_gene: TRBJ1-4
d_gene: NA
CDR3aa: CASSYRDNEKLFF

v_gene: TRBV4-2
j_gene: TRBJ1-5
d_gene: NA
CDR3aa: CASSQAQESNQPQHF

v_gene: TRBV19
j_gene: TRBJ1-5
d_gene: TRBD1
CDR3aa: CASSTSGTGGQPQHF

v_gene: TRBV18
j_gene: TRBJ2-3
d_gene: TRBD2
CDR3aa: CASSPLGLAGTDTQYF

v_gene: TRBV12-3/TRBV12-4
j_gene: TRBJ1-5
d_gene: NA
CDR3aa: CASSFRGFTGPNPFNQPQHF

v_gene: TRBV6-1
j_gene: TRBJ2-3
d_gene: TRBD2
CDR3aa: CASSVVTSGSTDTQYF

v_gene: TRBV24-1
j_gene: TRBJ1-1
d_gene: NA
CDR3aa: CATSHRSEAFF

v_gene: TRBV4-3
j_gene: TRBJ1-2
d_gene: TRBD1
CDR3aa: CASSRSTGPGNYGYTF

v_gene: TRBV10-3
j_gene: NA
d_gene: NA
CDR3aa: CAISESEYEGSVTYEQYF

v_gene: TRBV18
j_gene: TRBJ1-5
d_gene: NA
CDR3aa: CASSPPDQPQHF

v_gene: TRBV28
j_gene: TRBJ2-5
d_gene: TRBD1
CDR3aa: CASSRDRETRYF

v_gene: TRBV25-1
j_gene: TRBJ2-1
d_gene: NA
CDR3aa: CASSESPGVPYNEQFF

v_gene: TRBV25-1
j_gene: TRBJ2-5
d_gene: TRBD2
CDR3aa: CASSARGGETQYF

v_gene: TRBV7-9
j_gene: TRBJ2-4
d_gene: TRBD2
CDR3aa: CASSLVASASGTGKNIQYF

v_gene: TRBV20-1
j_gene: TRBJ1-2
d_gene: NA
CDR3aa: CSAKSVSYGYTF

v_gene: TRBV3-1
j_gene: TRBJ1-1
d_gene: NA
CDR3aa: CASSPRGDTEAFF

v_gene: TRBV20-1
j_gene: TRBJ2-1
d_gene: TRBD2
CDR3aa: CSASLQGLAGEFSSYNEQFF

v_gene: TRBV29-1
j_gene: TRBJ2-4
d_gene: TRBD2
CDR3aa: CSVSLAGRAKNIQYF

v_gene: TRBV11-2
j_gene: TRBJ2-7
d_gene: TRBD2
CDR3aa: CASRPGLLYEQYF

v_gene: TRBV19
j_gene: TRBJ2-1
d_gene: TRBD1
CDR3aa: CASSMGLRGRLINEQFF

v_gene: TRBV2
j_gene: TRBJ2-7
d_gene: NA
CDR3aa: CASSEGLGGSYEQYF

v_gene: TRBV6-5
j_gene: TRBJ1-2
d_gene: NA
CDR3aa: CASSTPGPNPLYGYTF

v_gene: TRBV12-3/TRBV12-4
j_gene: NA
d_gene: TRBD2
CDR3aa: CASTLAGASYNEQYF

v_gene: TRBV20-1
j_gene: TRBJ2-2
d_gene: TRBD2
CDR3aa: CSARAGTSGNTGELFF

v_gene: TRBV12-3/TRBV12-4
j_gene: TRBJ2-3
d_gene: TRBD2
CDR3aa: CASSSRAGGTPDTQYF